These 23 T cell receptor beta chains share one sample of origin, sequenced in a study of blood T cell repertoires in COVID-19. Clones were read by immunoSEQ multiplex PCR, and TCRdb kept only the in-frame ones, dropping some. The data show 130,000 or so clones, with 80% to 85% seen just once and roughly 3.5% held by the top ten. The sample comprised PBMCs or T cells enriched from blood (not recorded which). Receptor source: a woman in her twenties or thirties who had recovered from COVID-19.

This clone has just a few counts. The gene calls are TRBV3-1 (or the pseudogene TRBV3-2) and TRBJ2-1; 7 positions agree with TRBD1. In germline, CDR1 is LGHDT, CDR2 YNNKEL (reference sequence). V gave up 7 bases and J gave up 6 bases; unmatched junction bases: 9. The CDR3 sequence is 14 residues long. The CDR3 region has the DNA TGTGCCAGCAAGGACAGGTCGGTCATCAATGAGCAGTTCTTC. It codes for CASKDRSVINEQFF.

CDR3 coding DNA: TGTGCCAGCAGCGACAGGGGTAACAGCGGCTACACCTTC. Translated, it gives CASSDRGNSGYTF. The chain is built from TRBV6-5 and TRBJ1-2; 8 bases align to TRBD1. Germline V gene sequence: CDR1 MNHEY, CDR2 SVGAGI. This CDR3 contains 13 residues. With 6 bases clipped from V and 8 bases from J, the junction kept 8 bases outside the gene matches.

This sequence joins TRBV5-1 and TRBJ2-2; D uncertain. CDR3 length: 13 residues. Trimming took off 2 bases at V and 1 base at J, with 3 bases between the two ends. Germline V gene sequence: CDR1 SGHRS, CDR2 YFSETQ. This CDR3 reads CASSFQNTGELFF. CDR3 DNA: TGCGCCAGCAGCTTTCAGAACACCGGGGAGCTGTTTTTT.

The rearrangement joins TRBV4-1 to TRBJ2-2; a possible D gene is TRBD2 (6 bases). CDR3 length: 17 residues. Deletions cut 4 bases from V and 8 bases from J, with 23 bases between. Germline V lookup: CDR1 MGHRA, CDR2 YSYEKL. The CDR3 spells CASSPRPAGGPAGELFF. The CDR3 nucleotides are TGCGCCAGCAGCCCCAGACCAGCTGGAGGGCCGGCGGGGGAGCTGTTTTTT.

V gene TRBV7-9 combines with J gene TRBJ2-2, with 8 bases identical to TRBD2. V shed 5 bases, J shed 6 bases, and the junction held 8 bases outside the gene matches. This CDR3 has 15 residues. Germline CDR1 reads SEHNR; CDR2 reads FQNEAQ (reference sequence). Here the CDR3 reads CASSKPAGEAGELFF. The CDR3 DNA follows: TGTGCCAGCAGCAAACCAGCGGGAGAAGCCGGGGAGCTGTTTTTT.

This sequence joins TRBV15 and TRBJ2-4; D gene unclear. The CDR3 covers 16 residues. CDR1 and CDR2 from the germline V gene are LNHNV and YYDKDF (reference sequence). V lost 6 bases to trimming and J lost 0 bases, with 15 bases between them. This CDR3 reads CATSPVGHRAKNIQYF. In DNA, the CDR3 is TGTGCCACCAGTCCCGTGGGCCACCGAGCCAAAAACATTCAGTACTTC.

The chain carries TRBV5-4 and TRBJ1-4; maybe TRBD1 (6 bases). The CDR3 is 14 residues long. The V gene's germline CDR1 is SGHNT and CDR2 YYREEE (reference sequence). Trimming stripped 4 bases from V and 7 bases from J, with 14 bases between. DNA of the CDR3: TGTGCCAGCAGCGTAGACAGGCCATCTGAAAAACTGTTTTTT. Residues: CASSVDRPSEKLFF.

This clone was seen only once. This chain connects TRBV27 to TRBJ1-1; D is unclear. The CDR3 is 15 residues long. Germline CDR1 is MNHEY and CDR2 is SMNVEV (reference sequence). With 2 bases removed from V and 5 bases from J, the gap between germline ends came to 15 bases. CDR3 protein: CASSLKGWGGTEAFF. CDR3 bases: TGTGCCAGCAGTTTAAAAGGATGGGGAGGGACTGAAGCTTTCTTT.

The CDR3 sequence is CASSTAGGQGTGELFF. CDR3 coding DNA: TGTGCCAGCAGCACAGCGGGAGGGCAGGGCACCGGGGAGCTGTTTTTT. This chain joins TRBV7-3 and TRBJ2-2; 10 nucleotides agree with TRBD2. Germline lookup yields CDR1 SGHTA and CDR2 FQGTGA. This CDR3 comprises 16 residues. The ends lost 5 bases at V and 4 bases at J; junction bases unmatched: 7. The whole variable domain, filled in from reference TRBV7-3 and TRBJ2-2, reads GAGVSQTPSNKVTEKGKYVELRCDPISGHTALYWYRQSLGQGPEFLIYFQGTGAADDSGLPNDRFFAVRPEGSVSTLKIQRTERGDSAVYLCASSTAGGQGTGELFFGEGSRLTVL.

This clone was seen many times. The CDR3 DNA follows: TGTGCCAGCAGCCATGACTCTACAGGGGGCGTTGATCAGCCCCAGCATTTT. Its protein is CASSHDSTGGVDQPQHF. The V gene is TRBV3-1 (or the pseudogene TRBV3-2), the J gene TRBJ1-5; TRBD1 agrees at 9 bases. With 3 bases clipped from V and 5 bases from J, the junction kept 11 bases outside the gene matches. Germline V lookup: CDR1 LGHDT, CDR2 YNNKEL (reference sequence). This CDR3 has 17 amino acids.

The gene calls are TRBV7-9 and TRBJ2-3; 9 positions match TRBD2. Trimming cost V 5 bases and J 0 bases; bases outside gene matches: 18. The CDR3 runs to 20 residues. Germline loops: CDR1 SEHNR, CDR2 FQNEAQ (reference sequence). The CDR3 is CASSKGDLAGKGSSTDTQYF. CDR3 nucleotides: TGTGCCAGCAGCAAAGGGGACCTAGCGGGAAAAGGCTCTAGCACAGATACGCAGTATTTT.

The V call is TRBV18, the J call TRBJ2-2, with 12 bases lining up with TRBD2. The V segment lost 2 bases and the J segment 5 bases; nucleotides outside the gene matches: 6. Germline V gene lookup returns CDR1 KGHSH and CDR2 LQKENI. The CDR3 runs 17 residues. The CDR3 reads CASSPVVLAGGTGELFF. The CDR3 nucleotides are TGTGCCAGCTCACCAGTCGTACTAGCGGGAGGTACCGGGGAGCTGTTTTTT.

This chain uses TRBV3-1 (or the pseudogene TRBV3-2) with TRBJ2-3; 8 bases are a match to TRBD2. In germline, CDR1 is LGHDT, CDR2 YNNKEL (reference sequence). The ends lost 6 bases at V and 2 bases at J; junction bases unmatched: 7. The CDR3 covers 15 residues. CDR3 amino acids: CASRRKREHTDTQYF. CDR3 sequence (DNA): TGTGCCAGCAGACGGAAGCGGGAGCACACAGATACGCAGTATTTT.

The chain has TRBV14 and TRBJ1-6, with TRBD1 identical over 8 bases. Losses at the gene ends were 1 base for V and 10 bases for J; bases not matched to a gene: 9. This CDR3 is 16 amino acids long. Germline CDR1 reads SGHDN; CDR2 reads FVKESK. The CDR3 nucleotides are TGTGCCAGCAGCCAAGGTCACGGGACAGGTGGATCACCCCTCCACTTT. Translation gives CASSQGHGTGGSPLHF.

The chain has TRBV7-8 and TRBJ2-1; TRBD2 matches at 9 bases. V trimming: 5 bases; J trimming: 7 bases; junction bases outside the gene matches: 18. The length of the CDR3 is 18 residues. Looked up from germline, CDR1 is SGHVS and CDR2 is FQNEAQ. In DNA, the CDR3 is TGTGCCAGCAGCCCCGCGGTCGGGGGTAGCGGGAGCAGGAATGAGCAGTTCTTC. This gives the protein CASSPAVGGSGSRNEQFF.

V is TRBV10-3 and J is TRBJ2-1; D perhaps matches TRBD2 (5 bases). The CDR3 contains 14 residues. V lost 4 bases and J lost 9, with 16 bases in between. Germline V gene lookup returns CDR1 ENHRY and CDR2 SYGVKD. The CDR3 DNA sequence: TGTGCCATCAGTGTAGTACTAGTTGTGGGTGAGCAGTTCTTC. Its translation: CAISVVLVVGEQFF.

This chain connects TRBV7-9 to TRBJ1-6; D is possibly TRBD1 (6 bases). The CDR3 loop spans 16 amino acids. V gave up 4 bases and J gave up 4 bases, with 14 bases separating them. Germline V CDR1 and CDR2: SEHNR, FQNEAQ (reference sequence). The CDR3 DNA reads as TGTGCCAGCAGCTCCGTACAGGGCTCATATAATTCACCCCTCCACTTT. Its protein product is CASSSVQGSYNSPLHF.

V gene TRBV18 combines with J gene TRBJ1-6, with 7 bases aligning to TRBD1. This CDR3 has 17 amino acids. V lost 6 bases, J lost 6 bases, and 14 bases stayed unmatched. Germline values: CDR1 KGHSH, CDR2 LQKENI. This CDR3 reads CASSPTTPGTANSPLHF. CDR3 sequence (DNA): TGTGCCAGCTCGCCCACCACTCCCGGGACAGCTAATTCACCCCTCCACTTT. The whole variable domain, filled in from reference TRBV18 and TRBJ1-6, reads NAGVMQNPRHLVRRRGQEARLRCSPMKGHSHVYWYRQLPEEGLKFMVYLQKENIIDESGMPKERFSAEFPKEGPSILRIQQVVRGDSAAYFCASSPTTPGTANSPLHFGNGTRLTVT.

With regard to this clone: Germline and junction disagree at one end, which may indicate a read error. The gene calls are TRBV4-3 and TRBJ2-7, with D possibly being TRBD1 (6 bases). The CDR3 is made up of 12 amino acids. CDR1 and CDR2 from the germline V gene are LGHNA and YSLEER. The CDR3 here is CASSLHPDRTPF. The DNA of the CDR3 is TGCGCCAGCAGCCTCCACCCGGACAGAACCCCCTTC.

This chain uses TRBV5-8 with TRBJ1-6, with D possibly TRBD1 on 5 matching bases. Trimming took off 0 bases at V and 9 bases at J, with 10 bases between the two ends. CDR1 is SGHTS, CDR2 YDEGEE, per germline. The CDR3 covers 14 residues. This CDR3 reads CASSLGLGGSPLHF. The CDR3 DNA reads TGTGCCAGCAGCTTGGGGCTGGGGGGTTCACCCCTCCACTTT. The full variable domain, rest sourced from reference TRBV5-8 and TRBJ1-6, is EAGVTQSPTHLIKTRGQQATLRCSPISGHTSVYWYQQALGLGLQFLLWYDEGEERNRGNFPPRFSGRQFPNYSSELNVNALELEDSALYLCASSLGLGGSPLHFGNGTRLTVT.

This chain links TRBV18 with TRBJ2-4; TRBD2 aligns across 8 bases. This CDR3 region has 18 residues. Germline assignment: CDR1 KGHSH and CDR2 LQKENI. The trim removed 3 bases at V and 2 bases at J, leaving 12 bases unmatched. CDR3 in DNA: TGTGCCAGCTCACCGGGACTAGGAGGGAGGGTCACCAAAAACATTCAGTACTTC. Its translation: CASSPGLGGRVTKNIQYF. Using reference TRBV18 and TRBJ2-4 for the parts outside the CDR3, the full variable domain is NAGVMQNPRHLVRRRGQEARLRCSPMKGHSHVYWYRQLPEEGLKFMVYLQKENIIDESGMPKERFSAEFPKEGPSILRIQQVVRGDSAAYFCASSPGLGGRVTKNIQYFGAGTRLSVL.

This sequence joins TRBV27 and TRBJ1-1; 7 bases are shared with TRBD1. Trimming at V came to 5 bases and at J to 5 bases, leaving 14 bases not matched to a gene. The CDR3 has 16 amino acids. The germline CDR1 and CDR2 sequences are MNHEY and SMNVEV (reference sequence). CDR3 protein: CASSMGQTNKVTEAFF. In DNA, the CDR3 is TGTGCCAGCAGTATGGGACAGACGAACAAGGTAACTGAAGCTTTCTTT.

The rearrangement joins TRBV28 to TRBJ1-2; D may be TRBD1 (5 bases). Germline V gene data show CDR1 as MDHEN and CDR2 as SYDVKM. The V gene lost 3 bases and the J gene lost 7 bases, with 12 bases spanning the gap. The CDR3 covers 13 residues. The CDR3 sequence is CASSFQGPGGYTF. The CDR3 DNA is TGTGCCAGCAGTTTCCAGGGCCCGGGTGGCTACACCTTC.